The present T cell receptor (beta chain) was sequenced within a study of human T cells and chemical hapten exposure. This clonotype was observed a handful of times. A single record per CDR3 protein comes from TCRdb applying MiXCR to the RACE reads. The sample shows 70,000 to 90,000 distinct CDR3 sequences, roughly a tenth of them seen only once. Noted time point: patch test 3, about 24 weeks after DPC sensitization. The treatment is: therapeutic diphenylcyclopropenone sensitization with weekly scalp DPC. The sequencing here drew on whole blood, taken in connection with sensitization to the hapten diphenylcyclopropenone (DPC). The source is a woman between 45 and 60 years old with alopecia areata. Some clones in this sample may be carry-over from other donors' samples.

The CDR3 region has the DNA TGTGCCAGCAGTTTTACGCGGGTAGGGACCGGGGAGCTGTTTTTT. This encodes CASSFTRVGTGELFF. The rearrangement links TRBV28 to TRBJ2-2, with D perhaps matching TRBD2 (5 bases). Trimming shortened V by 3 bases and J by 5 bases, and 13 bases separated the two germline ends. This CDR3 is 15 amino acids long. CDR1 is MDHEN and CDR2 is SYDVKM in the germline V gene.